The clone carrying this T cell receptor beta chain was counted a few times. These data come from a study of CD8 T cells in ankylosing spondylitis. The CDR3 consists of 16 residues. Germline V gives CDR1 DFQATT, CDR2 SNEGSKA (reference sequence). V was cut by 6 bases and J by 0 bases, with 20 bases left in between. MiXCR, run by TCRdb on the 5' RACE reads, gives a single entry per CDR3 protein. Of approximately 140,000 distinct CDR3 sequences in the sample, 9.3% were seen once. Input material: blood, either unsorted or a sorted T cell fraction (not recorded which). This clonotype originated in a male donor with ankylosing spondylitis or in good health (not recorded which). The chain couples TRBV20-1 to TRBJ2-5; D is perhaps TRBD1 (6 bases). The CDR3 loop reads CSALGAKGPNQETQYF. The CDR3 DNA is TGCAGTGCCCTGGGGGCAAAAGGGCCGAACCAAGAGACCCAGTACTTC.